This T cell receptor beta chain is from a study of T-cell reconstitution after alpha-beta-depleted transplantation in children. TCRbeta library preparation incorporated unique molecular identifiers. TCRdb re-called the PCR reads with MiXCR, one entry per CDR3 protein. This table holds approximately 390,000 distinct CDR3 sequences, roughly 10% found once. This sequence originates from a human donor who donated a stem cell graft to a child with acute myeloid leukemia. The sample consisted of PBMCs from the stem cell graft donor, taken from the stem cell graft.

The CDR3 sequence: CASSQDRGRGDVNQPQHF. CDR3 DNA sequence: TGTGCCAGCAGCCAAGATCGGGGGCGCGGGGACGTCAATCAGCCCCAGCATTTT. This chain uses TRBV4-2 with TRBJ1-5, with D tentatively TRBD1 (6 bases). V was cut by 0 bases and J by 3 bases, with 18 bases left in between. The CDR3 is 18 amino acids. The germline V gene has CDR1 LGHNA and CDR2 YNFKEQ.